The following is a T cell receptor (beta chain) sequence with its context. The antigen is not known. For TCRbeta, the library was prepared with unique molecular identifiers. TCRdb reanalysed the PCR reads using MiXCR and keeps one entry per CDR3 protein. The sample has roughly 98,000 distinct CDR3 sequences; less than 20% are singletons. This specimen belongs to a study of T-cell reconstitution after alpha-beta-depleted transplantation in children. Study results and caveats: Expanded graft clones, several hundred of them, were reportedly the source of alpha-beta T cells about two months after transplant.

The CDR3 contains 14 residues. The V end was cut by 1 base, the J end by 5 bases, with 11 bases between. Germline V gives CDR1 SEHNR, CDR2 FQNEAQ (reference sequence). The TCR comes from a male patient between 2 and 9 years old who had a stem cell transplant for acute lymphoblastic leukemia, so the T cells may come from the graft donor. The chain joins TRBV7-9 to TRBJ1-1; D is possibly TRBD1 (6 bases). Sequencing used PBMCs, mostly from graft donor cells, obtained 180 days after TCRalphabeta/CD19-depleted stem cell transplant. In nucleotides, the CDR3 is TGTGCCAGCAGCTTAGGATACAGGGAGACTGAAGCTTTCTTT. Amino acids: CASSLGYRETEAFF.